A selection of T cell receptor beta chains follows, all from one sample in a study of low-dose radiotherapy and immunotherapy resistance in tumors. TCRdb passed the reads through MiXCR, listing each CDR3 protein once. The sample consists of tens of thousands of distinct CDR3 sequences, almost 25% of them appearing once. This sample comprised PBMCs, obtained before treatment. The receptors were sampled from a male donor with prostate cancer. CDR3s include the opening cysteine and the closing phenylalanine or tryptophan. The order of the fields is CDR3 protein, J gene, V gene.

CDR3aa: CASSIRTSGGQETQYF; j_gene: TRBJ2-5; v_gene: TRBV19
CDR3aa: CAISTGQYEQYF; j_gene: TRBJ2-7; v_gene: TRBV10-3
CDR3aa: CASSLGSGGPSHEQYF; j_gene: TRBJ2-7; v_gene: TRBV5-1
CDR3aa: CASSTPRTDTQYF; j_gene: TRBJ2-3; v_gene: TRBV2
CDR3aa: CASSHGYTETQYF; j_gene: TRBJ2-5; v_gene: TRBV11-2
CDR3aa: CASSQSSEGGQVSTDTQYF; j_gene: TRBJ2-3; v_gene: TRBV23-1
CDR3aa: CASSIDSISVNRDGELFF; j_gene: TRBJ2-2; v_gene: TRBV19
CDR3aa: CASNILGKDNEQFF; j_gene: TRBJ2-1; v_gene: TRBV28
CDR3aa: CASSSPRHSNQPQHF; j_gene: TRBJ1-5; v_gene: TRBV6-2/TRBV6-3
CDR3aa: CASRGGLGGIYVSGANVLTF; j_gene: TRBJ2-6; v_gene: TRBV27
CDR3aa: CASSLGGEVNYGYTF; j_gene: TRBJ1-2; v_gene: TRBV5-1
CDR3aa: CASSFSTSGKETQYF; j_gene: TRBJ2-5; v_gene: TRBV27
CDR3aa: CASSPQGRTEAFF; j_gene: TRBJ1-1; v_gene: TRBV3-1
CDR3aa: CAILQGTAEAFF; j_gene: TRBJ1-1; v_gene: TRBV28
CDR3aa: CASSDRSYGYTF; j_gene: TRBJ1-2; v_gene: TRBV6-2/TRBV6-3